A single sample gave rise to the 5 T cell receptor beta chains below, sequenced in a study of blood T cell repertoires in COVID-19. Sequencing was performed with immunoSEQ multiplex PCR; in TCRdb, only in-frame clones are kept and a portion is missing. This sample has about 220,000 clones, with 80% to 90% found just once. The sample comprised peripheral blood. The receptor set was obtained from a man aged 45-60 years who had recovered from COVID-19.

This clone has more than one count but fewer than ten. The rearrangement links TRBV7-6 to TRBJ2-1; a weak D match, TRBD2 (5 bases). Germline V CDR1 and CDR2: SGHVS, FNYEAQ. V was pared by 5 bases and J by 7 bases, with 12 bases between. CDR3 length equals 13 residues. The CDR3 spells CASSPGAGNEQFF. In DNA, the CDR3 is TGTGCCAGCAGCCCGGGCGCGGGTAATGAGCAGTTCTTC. Drawing the rest from reference TRBV7-6 and TRBJ2-1, the complete variable domain is GAGVSQSPRYKVTKRGQDVALRCDPISGHVSLYWYRQALGQGPEFLTYFNYEAQQDKSGLPNDRFSAERPEGSISTLTIQRTEQRDSAMYRCASSPGAGNEQFFGPGTRLTVL.

CDR3 region: CASSLTASNQPQHF. CDR3 bases: TGTGCCAGCAGCTTGACCGCGAGCAATCAGCCCCAGCATTTT. V gene TRBV5-8 combines with J gene TRBJ1-5; D ambiguous. Germline CDR1 is SGHTS and CDR2 is YDEGEE. With 1 base removed from V and 1 base from J, the gap between germline ends came to 6 bases. The CDR3 length is 14 residues.

The chain uses TRBV11-2 and TRBJ2-7; TRBD2 aligns across 10 bases. CDR3 length equals 14 residues. The V segment lost 8 bases and the J segment 1 base; nucleotides outside the gene matches: 5. Per the germline V gene, CDR1 is SGHAT and CDR2 is FQNNGV. Written as DNA, the CDR3 is TGTGCCAGCGGACGGACTAGCGGATCCTACGAGCAGTACTTC. Its translation: CASGRTSGSYEQYF.

The rearrangement uses TRBV7-7 and TRBJ2-5, with TRBD2 identical over 14 bases. CDR1 SSHAT and CDR2 FNYEAQ come from the germline V gene (reference sequence). J gave up 4 bases and V 3 bases, and 1 base lay outside the gene matches. The CDR3 covers 15 residues. Here the CDR3 DNA reads TGTGCCAGCAGCTTGGGACTAGCGGGAGTAGAGACCCAGTACTTC. This codes for CASSLGLAGVETQYF.

This clone was picked up a small number of times. The chain carries TRBV28 and TRBJ1-5; 8 positions agree with TRBD1. The germline V gene has CDR1 MDHEN and CDR2 SYDVKM. Trimming cost V 6 bases and J 7 bases; bases outside gene matches: 11. This CDR3 spans 15 amino acids. The CDR3 sequence is CASRIGQGVGQPQHF. CDR3 DNA sequence: TGTGCCAGCAGGATCGGACAGGGAGTAGGCCAGCCCCAGCATTTT. Based on the CDR3 plus reference TRBV28 and TRBJ1-5, the full variable domain is DVKVTQSSRYLVKRTGEKVFLECVQDMDHENMFWYRQDPGLGLRLIYFSYDVKMKEKGDIPEGYSVSREKKERFSLILESASTNQTSMYLCASRIGQGVGQPQHFGDGTRLSIL.